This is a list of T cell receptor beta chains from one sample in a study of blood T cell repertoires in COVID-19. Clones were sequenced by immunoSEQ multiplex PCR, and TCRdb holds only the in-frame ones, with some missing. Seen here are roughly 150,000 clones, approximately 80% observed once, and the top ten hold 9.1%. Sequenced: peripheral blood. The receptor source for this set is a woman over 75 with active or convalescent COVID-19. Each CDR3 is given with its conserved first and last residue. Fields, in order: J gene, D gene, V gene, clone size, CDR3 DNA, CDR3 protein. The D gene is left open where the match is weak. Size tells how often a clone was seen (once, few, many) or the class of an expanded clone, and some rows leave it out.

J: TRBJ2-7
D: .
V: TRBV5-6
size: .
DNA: TGTGCCAGCAGCTTCTCGGGAGAGCAGTACTTC
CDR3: CASSFSGEQYF

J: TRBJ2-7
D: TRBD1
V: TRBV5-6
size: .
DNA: TGTGCCAGCAGCATGGGACAGGGGTACGAGCAGTACTTC
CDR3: CASSMGQGYEQYF

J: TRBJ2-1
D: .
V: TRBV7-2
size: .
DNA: TGTGCCAGCAGCTTAGATGGGGGCTTCGATGAGCAGTTCTTC
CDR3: CASSLDGGFDEQFF

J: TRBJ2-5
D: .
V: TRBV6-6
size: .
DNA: TGTGCCAGCAGTGGACAGCACGAAGAGACCCAGTACTTC
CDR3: CASSGQHEETQYF

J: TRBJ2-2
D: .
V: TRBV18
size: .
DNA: TGTGCCAGCTCACCAACCGCCCCCCGAGTCACCTCACCCGGGGAGCTGTTTTTT
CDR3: CASSPTAPRVTSPGELFF

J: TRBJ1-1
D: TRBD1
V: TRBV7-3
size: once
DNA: TGTGCCAGCAGCTCCCAGGGGGACACTGAAGCTTTCTTT
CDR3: CASSSQGDTEAFF

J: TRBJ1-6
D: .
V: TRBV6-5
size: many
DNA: TGTGCCAGCACGGGGGGCGCGAGTAATTCACCCCTCCACTTT
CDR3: CASTGGASNSPLHF

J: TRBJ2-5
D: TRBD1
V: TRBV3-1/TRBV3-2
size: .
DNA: TGTGCCAGCAGCCGAACCCGACAGGGGGCGGATATAGAGACCCAGTACTTC
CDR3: CASSRTRQGADIETQYF

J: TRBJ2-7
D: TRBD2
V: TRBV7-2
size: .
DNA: TGTGCCAGCAGCTTAGGGACTAGCGAATACGAGCAGTACTTC
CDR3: CASSLGTSEYEQYF

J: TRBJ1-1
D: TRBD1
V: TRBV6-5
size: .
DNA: TGTGCCAGCAGGTTGAGCGGGACAGGGGACACTCGAGCTTTCTTT
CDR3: CASRLSGTGDTRAFF

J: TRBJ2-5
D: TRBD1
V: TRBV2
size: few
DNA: TGTGCCAGCAGTGACCCACAGGGGGCGCAGGAGACCCAGTACTTC
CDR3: CASSDPQGAQETQYF

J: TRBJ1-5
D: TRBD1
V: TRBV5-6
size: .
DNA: TGTGCCAGCAGCTTTCAAAACAGGGGTAGCAATCAGCCCCAGCATTTT
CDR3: CASSFQNRGSNQPQHF

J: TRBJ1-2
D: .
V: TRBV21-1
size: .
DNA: TGTGCCAGCAGCAAAGGCCCGGACAGGGAAGGCGGCTACACCTTC
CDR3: CASSKGPDREGGYTF

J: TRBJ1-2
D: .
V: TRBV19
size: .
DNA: TGTGCCAGTAGTATCGGCTATGGCTACACCTTC
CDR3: CASSIGYGYTF

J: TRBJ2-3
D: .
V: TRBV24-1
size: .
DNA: TGTGCCACCAGCTTGGGGGCAGCGGATACGCAGTATTTT
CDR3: CATSLGAADTQYF

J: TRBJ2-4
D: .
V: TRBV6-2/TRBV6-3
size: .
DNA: TGTGCCAGCAGCCCGGACAGATACATAGCCAAAAACATTCAGTACTTC
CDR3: CASSPDRYIAKNIQYF

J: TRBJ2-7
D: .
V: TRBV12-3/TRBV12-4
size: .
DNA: TGTGCCAGCAGTACTTACGGGGGCGAGCAGTACTTC
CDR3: CASSTYGGEQYF

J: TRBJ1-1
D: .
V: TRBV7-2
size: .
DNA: TGTGCCAGCAGCCCCGCAACAACCGGGACATTTGAAGCTTTCTTT
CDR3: CASSPATTGTFEAFF

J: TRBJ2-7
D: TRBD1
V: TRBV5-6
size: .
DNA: TGTGCCAGCAGCCGTCCCGGGACAGGGACGGCGGGAGACGAGCAGTACTTC
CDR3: CASSRPGTGTAGDEQYF

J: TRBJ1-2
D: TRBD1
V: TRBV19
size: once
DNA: TGTGCCAGTAGCCCCAGGGGACAGTATGGCTACACCTTC
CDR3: CASSPRGQYGYTF

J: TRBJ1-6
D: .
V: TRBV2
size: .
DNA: TGTGCCAGCAGGACAGAGACTAATTCACCCCTCCACTTT
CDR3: CASRTETNSPLHF

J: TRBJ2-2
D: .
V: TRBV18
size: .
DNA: TGTGCCAGCTCACCCAAAAACACCGGGGAGCTGTTTTTT
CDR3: CASSPKNTGELFF

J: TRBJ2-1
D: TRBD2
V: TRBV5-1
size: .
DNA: TGCGCCAGCAGCTTGCCGTCTAGCGGGGGCAATGAGCAGTTCTTC
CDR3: CASSLPSSGGNEQFF

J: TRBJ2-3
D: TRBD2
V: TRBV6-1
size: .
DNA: TGTGCCAGCAGTGAAGGGACTAGCGGGGGGGCCCGATCATTTGCAGATACGCAGTATTTT
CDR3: CASSEGTSGGARSFADTQYF

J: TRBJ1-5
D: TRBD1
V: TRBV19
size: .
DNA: TGTGCCAGTAGTCCCAACAGGGGAGGCAATCAGCCCCAGCATTTT
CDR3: CASSPNRGGNQPQHF

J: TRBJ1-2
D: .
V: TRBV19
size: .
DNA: TGTGCCAGTAGTATAAGTCGGCGGGAGGGGTACTATGGCTACACCTTC
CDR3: CASSISRREGYYGYTF

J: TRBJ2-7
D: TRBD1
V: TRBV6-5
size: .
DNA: TGTGCCAGCAAGACCGGGACAGACTACGAGCAGTACTTC
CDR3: CASKTGTDYEQYF

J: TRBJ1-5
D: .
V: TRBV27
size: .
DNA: TGTGCCAGCAGTTTAAGGCGGGACCCCTATCCCAATCAGCCCCAGCATTTT
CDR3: CASSLRRDPYPNQPQHF

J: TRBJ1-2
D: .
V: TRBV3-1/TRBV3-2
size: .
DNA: TGTGCCAGCAGCCAGGGGAGCCTCGGCTACACCTTC
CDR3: CASSQGSLGYTF

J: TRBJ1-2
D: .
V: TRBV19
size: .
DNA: TGTGCCAGTAGTCTGGGCAGGGTGTATGGCTACACCTTC
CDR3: CASSLGRVYGYTF

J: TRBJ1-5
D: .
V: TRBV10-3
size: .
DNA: TGTGCCATCAGTGAGTCTAGGGGACAGCCCCAGCATTTT
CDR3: CAISESRGQPQHF

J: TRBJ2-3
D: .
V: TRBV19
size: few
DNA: TGTGCCAGTAGTCAAGGCGGGCGGACGCAGTATTTT
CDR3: CASSQGGRTQYF

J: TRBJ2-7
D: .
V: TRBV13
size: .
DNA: TGTGCCAGCAGCTTGGGGAATGGTGATGGCTTGCATGAGGGAGAGCAGTACTTC
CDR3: CASSLGNGDGLHEGEQYF

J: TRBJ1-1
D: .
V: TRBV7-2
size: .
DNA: TGTGCCAGCAGCATACAGGGCAGGAATACTGAAGCTTTCTTT
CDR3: CASSIQGRNTEAFF

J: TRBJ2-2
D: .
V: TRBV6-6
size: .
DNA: TGTGCCAGCAGGCCCGGGGGCACCGGGGAGCTGTTTTTT
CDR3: CASRPGGTGELFF

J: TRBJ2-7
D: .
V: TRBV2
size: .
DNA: TGTGCCAGCACCGAAGCCCAGGGGTACGAGCAGTACTTC
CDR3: CASTEAQGYEQYF

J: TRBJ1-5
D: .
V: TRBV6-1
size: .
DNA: TGTGCCAGCAGTGAAGAAGTAGGGGGTCAGCCCCAGCATTTT
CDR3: CASSEEVGGQPQHF

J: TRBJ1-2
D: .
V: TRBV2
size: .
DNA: TGTGCCAGCAGTCCAGGGGACTATGGCTACACCTTC
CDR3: CASSPGDYGYTF

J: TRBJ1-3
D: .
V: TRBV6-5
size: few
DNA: TGTGCCAGCAAGCAGGAAACCTTCTCTGGAAACACCATATATTTT
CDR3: CASKQETFSGNTIYF

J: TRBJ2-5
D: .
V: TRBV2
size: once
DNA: TGTGCCAGCAGAGAGGGTGGGGAGACCCAGTACTTC
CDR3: CASREGGETQYF

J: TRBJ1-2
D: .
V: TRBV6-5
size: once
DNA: TGTGCCAGCAGTTACGACAGATCCTATGGCTACACCTTC
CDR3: CASSYDRSYGYTF

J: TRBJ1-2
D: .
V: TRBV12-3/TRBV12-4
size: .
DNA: TGTGCCAGCAGTTCGGGCTATGGCTACACCTTC
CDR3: CASSSGYGYTF

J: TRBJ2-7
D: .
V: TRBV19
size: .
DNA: TGTGCCAGTAGTCCCCGGGAGCCAGGATCCTACGAGCAGTACTTC
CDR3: CASSPREPGSYEQYF

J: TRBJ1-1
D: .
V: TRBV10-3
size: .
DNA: TGTGCCATCAGTGTCTCAGGGCCGAACACTGAAGCTTTCTTT
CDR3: CAISVSGPNTEAFF

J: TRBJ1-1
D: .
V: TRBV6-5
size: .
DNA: TGTGCCAGCTTTTCCACGGGGGGGACTGAAGCTTTCTTT
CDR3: CASFSTGGTEAFF

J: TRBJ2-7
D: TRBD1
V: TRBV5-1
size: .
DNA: TGCGCCAGCAGCTTTCGGGACAGGGGCGCCTACGAGCAGTACTTC
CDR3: CASSFRDRGAYEQYF

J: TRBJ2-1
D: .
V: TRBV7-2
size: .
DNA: TGTGCCAGCAGCTTTATTGGGGCAGGAAATGAGCAGTTCTTC
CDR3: CASSFIGAGNEQFF

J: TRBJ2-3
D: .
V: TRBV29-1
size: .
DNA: TGCAGGACCTCAGGGGAAGGCTATGATACGCAGTATTTT
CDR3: CRTSGEGYDTQYF

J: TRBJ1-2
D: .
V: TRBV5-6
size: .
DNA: TGTGCCAGCAGCTTGCGTCGGCTGACAGCAAACTATGGCTACACCTTC
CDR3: CASSLRRLTANYGYTF

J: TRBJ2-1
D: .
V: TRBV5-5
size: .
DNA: TGTGCCAGCAGCCCCACCTATTACAATGAGCAGTTCTTC
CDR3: CASSPTYYNEQFF

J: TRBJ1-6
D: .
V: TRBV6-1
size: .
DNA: TGTGCCAGCAGTGAAAGGCCCCTGGCGGGGGGGGGTAAGTCACCCCTCCACTTT
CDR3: CASSERPLAGGGKSPLHF

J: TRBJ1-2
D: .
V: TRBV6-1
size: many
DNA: TGTGCCAGCAGTGAACAGGGATCTCTAGAAAACTATGGCTACACCTTC
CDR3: CASSEQGSLENYGYTF

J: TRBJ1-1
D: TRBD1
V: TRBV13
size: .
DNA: TGTGCCAGCAGCTTCCGGGACAGGCGTGAAGCTTTCTTT
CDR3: CASSFRDRREAFF

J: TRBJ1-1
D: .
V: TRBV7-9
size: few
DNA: TGTGCCAGCAGCCCGGACACTGCGAACACTGAAGCTTTCTTT
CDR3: CASSPDTANTEAFF

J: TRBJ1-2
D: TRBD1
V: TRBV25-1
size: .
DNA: TGTGCCAGCACTGACAGGGGTCATGGCTACACCTTC
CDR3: CASTDRGHGYTF

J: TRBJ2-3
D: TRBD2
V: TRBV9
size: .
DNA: TGTGCCAGCAGCGTAGAGGTGAGCGGGGTAAGCACAGATACGCAGTATTTT
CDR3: CASSVEVSGVSTDTQYF